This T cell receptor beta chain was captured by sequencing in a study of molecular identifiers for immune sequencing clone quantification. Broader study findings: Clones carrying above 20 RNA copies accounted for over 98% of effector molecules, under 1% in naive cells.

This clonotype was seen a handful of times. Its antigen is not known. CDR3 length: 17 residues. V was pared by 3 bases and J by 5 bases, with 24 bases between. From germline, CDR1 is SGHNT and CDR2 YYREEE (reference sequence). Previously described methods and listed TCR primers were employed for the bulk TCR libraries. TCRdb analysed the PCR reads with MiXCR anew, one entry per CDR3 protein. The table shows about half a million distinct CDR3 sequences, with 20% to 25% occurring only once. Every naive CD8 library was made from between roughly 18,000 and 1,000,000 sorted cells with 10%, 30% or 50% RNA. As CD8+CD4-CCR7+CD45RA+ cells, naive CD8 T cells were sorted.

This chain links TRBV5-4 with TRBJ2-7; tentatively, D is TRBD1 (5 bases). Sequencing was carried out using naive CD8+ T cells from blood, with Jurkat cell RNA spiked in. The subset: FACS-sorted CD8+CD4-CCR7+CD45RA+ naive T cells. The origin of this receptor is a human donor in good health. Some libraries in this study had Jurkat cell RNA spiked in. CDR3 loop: CASSSQPQGSLTHEQYF. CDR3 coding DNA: TGTGCCAGCAGCTCCCAACCGCAGGGAAGTTTGACCCACGAGCAGTACTTC.